A selection of T cell receptor beta chains follows, all from one sample in a study of shared clonotypes between healthy human individuals. Clones were read by immunoSEQ multiplex PCR, and TCRdb kept only the in-frame ones, dropping some. The table has 2 million or so clones, less than 95% seen once; the top ten hold around 1.1%. The sample consisted of naive CD8+ T cells sorted from blood. These receptors all come from a man younger than 35 in good health. Both conserved end residues are part of each CDR3. The D gene is left open where the match is weak. A clone size is listed for some rows: how often the clone was seen (once, few, many), or a class if it is expanded.

size	D	J	V	DNA	CDR3
-	-	TRBJ2-2	TRBV29-1	TGCAGCGCCGGTACTAACACCGGGGAGCTGTTTTTT	CSAGTNTGELFF
few	TRBD1	TRBJ1-6	TRBV2	TGTGCCAGCAGCGGGGACAGGGGGGCGGATTCACCCCTCCACTTT	CASSGDRGADSPLHF
-	TRBD1	TRBJ2-2	TRBV6-5	TGTGCCAGCAGTCCGACAGGGTTTGGCACCGGGGAGCTGTTTTTT	CASSPTGFGTGELFF
-	-	TRBJ2-6	TRBV29-1	TGCAGCGTTGAAGTAAGTGTTTTCTCTGGGGCCAACGTCCTGACTTTC	CSVEVSVFSGANVLTF
-	-	TRBJ1-6	TRBV28	TGTGCCAGCAGGTGGACCTCTTCACCCCTCCACTTT	CASRWTSSPLHF
-	-	TRBJ2-1	TRBV9	TGTGCCAGCAGCAACTCATACAATGAGCAGTTCTTC	CASSNSYNEQFF
-	-	TRBJ2-7	TRBV6-5	TGTGCCAGCAGCCCCGGACAGACATCCCACGAGCAGTACTTC	CASSPGQTSHEQYF
-	-	TRBJ2-7	TRBV6-6	TGTGCCAGCAGTTACTCCGAGTCCTACGAGCAGTACTTC	CASSYSESYEQYF
-	-	TRBJ2-7	TRBV6-1	TGTGCCAGCAGTGAAGAATCCAGTAACGAACTGAGCTCCTACGAGCAGTACTTC	CASSEESSNELSSYEQYF
-	TRBD1	TRBJ2-6	TRBV10-1	TGCGCCAGCAGCCGGGACAGGGGCTCTGGGGCCAACGTCCTGACTTTC	CASSRDRGSGANVLTF
-	-	TRBJ2-7	TRBV27	TGTGCCAGCAGTTTTTCCGCCGGTGGCTACGAGCAGTACTTC	CASSFSAGGYEQYF
-	TRBD2	TRBJ2-1	TRBV30	TGTGCCTGGAAATCGGAGCGGGAGATCGATGAGCAGTTCTTC	CAWKSEREIDEQFF
-	-	TRBJ1-6	TRBV10-2	TGCGCCAGCAGTGGGACGGCTTATAATTCACCCCTCCACTTT	CASSGTAYNSPLHF
-	TRBD2	TRBJ2-3	TRBV28	TGTGCCAGCAGTTTACCGACTAGCGGGGGCTACACAGATACGCAGTATTTT	CASSLPTSGGYTDTQYF
once	-	TRBJ2-3	TRBV28	TGTGCCAGCAGTTTAAAGACAGGCGCCACCAAAGTGCTAGATACGCAGTATTTT	CASSLKTGATKVLDTQYF
-	TRBD1	TRBJ2-1	TRBV7-9	TGTGCCAGCAGCGCTCTGGACAGGGGAGACTACAATGAGCAGTTCTTC	CASSALDRGDYNEQFF
once	-	TRBJ1-1	TRBV7-9	TGTGCCAGCAGCTCCGCCTTAACAAAGGGCTCGAACACTGAAGCTTTCTTT	CASSSALTKGSNTEAFF
-	-	TRBJ2-3	TRBV5-1	TGCGCCAGCAGCTTGGGACCGGGGACTAGCACAGATACGCAGTATTTT	CASSLGPGTSTDTQYF
-	TRBD2	TRBJ2-5	TRBV2	TGTGCCAGCAGTGAAACTAGCGGGGGGGCGGAGACCCAGTACTTC	CASSETSGGAETQYF
-	TRBD1	TRBJ1-1	TRBV11-2	TGTGCCAGCAGCGTTGGACAGGGCACTGAAGCTTTCTTT	CASSVGQGTEAFF
-	-	TRBJ1-1	TRBV6-5	TGTGCCAGCAGTTACTCGATGGGGGACACTGAAGCTTTCTTT	CASSYSMGDTEAFF
-	TRBD1	TRBJ2-7	TRBV4-1	TGCGCCAGCAGCCACCCTACAGGGGGTACATCCTACGAGCAGTACTTC	CASSHPTGGTSYEQYF
-	-	TRBJ2-7	TRBV23-1	TGCGCCAGCAGTCAATCGAAGGGAGCCTACGAGCAGTACTTC	CASSQSKGAYEQYF
-	-	TRBJ1-2	TRBV14	TGTGCCAGCAGCCAAGATCAGCGATATGGCTACACCTTC	CASSQDQRYGYTF
-	TRBD2	TRBJ2-1	TRBV7-9	TGTGCCAGCAGCTTCCTTAGCGGGAGGGCCACGATTGAGCAGTTCTTC	CASSFLSGRATIEQFF
-	TRBD1	TRBJ2-7	TRBV9	TGTGCCAGCAGCCCGACAGGGGGCTTCTCCTACGAGCAGTACTTC	CASSPTGGFSYEQYF
-	TRBD1	TRBJ1-2	TRBV19	TGTGCCAGTACCCATTTGACAGGGGGCGAAATAGGTGGCTACACCTTC	CASTHLTGGEIGGYTF
few	TRBD1	TRBJ1-6	TRBV10-3	TGTGCCATCAGTGCACAGGGGGATTCACCCCTCCACTTT	CAISAQGDSPLHF
-	-	TRBJ1-1	TRBV5-4	TGTGCCAGCAGCTTACCCGAGAACACTGAAGCTTTCTTT	CASSLPENTEAFF
-	-	TRBJ2-7	TRBV4-1	TGCGCCAGCAAGGCCCTGCCAGGGGATGGATACGAGCAGTACTTC	CASKALPGDGYEQYF
-	TRBD2	TRBJ2-5	TRBV28	TGTGCCAGCAGTTGGACTAGCGGGGAGACCCAGTACTTC	CASSWTSGETQYF
-	TRBD1	TRBJ2-7	TRBV27	TGTGCCAGCAGTCTGAATACAGGGGGCGACGAGCAGTACTTC	CASSLNTGGDEQYF
-	-	TRBJ2-1	TRBV28	TGTGCCAGCAGTTTTTTGACAGGCCCCGATGAGCAGTTCTTC	CASSFLTGPDEQFF
-	-	TRBJ2-7	TRBV7-9	TGTGCCAGCAGCTTAGCGTTTGCCGAGCAGTACTTC	CASSLAFAEQYF
once	TRBD1	TRBJ2-5	TRBV9	TGTGCCAGCAGCGACTACAGGGGTGGGGGAGAGACCCAGTACTTC	CASSDYRGGGETQYF
-	-	TRBJ1-4	TRBV30	TGTGCCTGTAATGGCGGGGACGAAAAACTGTTTTTT	CACNGGDEKLFF
-	-	TRBJ1-1	TRBV10-3	TGTGCCATCAGTGTCCTGGACAGTAAGAACACTGAAGCTTTCTTT	CAISVLDSKNTEAFF
-	TRBD1	TRBJ2-7	TRBV27	TGTGCCAGCAGTTCATCGACAGGGGGCGCCGAGCAGTACTTC	CASSSSTGGAEQYF
-	-	TRBJ2-3	TRBV7-9	TGTGCCAGCAGCGCCCCCTTTCTAGATACGCAGTATTTT	CASSAPFLDTQYF
-	-	TRBJ2-7	TRBV19	TGTGCCAGTAGTATGTACATTTCCTACGAGCAGTACTTC	CASSMYISYEQYF
-	TRBD2	TRBJ2-5	TRBV4-1	TGCGCCAGCAGCCAAGATAGGGAACTAGCGGAGACCCAGTACTTC	CASSQDRELAETQYF
-	-	TRBJ1-2	TRBV6-6	TGTGCCAGCAGTTACCTGAGACAGGAGGGGAATGGCTACACCTTC	CASSYLRQEGNGYTF
-	-	TRBJ2-7	TRBV6-5	TGTGCCAGCAGTCACGAAACGACAGAATACTACGAGCAGTACTTC	CASSHETTEYYEQYF
-	-	TRBJ1-1	TRBV7-9	TGTGCCAGCAGCGGACCAGTGGGAGCTTTCTTT	CASSGPVGAFF
-	-	TRBJ1-5	TRBV5-6	TGTGCCAGCGGAATCTCAGGTCAGCCCCAGCATTTT	CASGISGQPQHF
-	-	TRBJ2-7	TRBV7-9	TGTGCCAGCAGCGAAGGGACCTCGTCGATGGGCGAGCAGTACTTC	CASSEGTSSMGEQYF
-	-	TRBJ2-7	TRBV27	TGTGCCAGCAGCCTTAAAGCCTCCTACGAGCAGTACTTC	CASSLKASYEQYF
-	TRBD2	TRBJ2-7	TRBV9	TGTGCCAGCAGCCTAGGGACTAGCGGGAGTTACGAGCAGTACTTC	CASSLGTSGSYEQYF
-	-	TRBJ1-5	TRBV30	TGTGCCTGGAGTGTGATACAGGGTCAACAGCCCCAGCATTTT	CAWSVIQGQQPQHF